Listed below are T cell receptor beta chains from one sample, sequenced in a study of T cells after yellow fever vaccination. TCRdb recomputed calls from the 5' RACE reads with MiXCR, one row per CDR3 protein. The data hold 450,000 to 650,000 distinct CDR3 sequences, with 21% observed a single time. This material consisted of PBMCs, taken about 20 days after the first yellow fever vaccination. The receptors shown here come from a man aged 18 to 29 who received the YFV17D yellow fever vaccine. Each CDR3 is given with its conserved first and last residue.

CDR3: CSGNSKETQYF
length: 11
V: TRBV29-1
J: TRBJ2-5

CDR3: CSAGTGRYYGYTF
length: 13
V: TRBV20-1
J: TRBJ1-2

CDR3: CASSVHNPDTQYF
length: 13
V: TRBV5-5
J: TRBJ2-3

CDR3: CASSLTNREAFF
length: 12
V: TRBV7-9
J: TRBJ1-1

CDR3: CSAWDNYNEQFF
length: 12
V: TRBV20-1
J: TRBJ2-1

CDR3: CASSLELAGVARGELFF
length: 17
V: TRBV7-8
J: TRBJ2-2

CDR3: CASSLYGVTDTQYF
length: 14
V: TRBV7-2
J: TRBJ2-3

CDR3: CASRGTGTLEQFF
length: 13
V: TRBV5-1
J: TRBJ2-1

CDR3: CASSESGPASSELFF
length: 15
V: TRBV2
J: TRBJ2-2

CDR3: CASSAPDREKLFF
length: 13
V: TRBV9
J: TRBJ1-4

CDR3: CASSLSGTYDYNEQFF
length: 16
V: TRBV7-2
J: TRBJ2-1

CDR3: CASSLGGPHQWPPLHF
length: 16
V: TRBV13
J: TRBJ1-6

CDR3: CASSQEPWGRDDIAEQFF
length: 18
V: TRBV3-1
J: TRBJ2-1

CDR3: CASKEANMNGYTF
length: 13
V: TRBV12-3/TRBV12-4
J: TRBJ1-2

CDR3: CASRSGGAVNEQFF
length: 14
V: TRBV12-3/TRBV12-4
J: TRBJ2-1

CDR3: CASSRPTSGGFRDTQYF
length: 17
V: TRBV5-1
J: TRBJ2-3

CDR3: CASCLGTVNQPQHF
length: 14
V: TRBV6-1
J: TRBJ1-5

CDR3: CASSYRPTGVTQYF
length: 14
V: TRBV7-8
J: TRBJ2-5

CDR3: CASSPGTGYEQYF
length: 13
V: TRBV7-2
J: TRBJ2-7

CDR3: CASSLPLRFRSHNEQLF
length: 17
V: TRBV7-8
J: TRBJ2-1

CDR3: CSARRTGVTGELFF
length: 14
V: TRBV20-1
J: TRBJ2-2

CDR3: CASSPTWSGELFF
length: 13
V: TRBV3-1
J: TRBJ2-2

CDR3: CASSLYSGVRGTEAFF
length: 16
V: TRBV7-2
J: TRBJ1-1

CDR3: CSASDVFSFNEQFF
length: 14
V: TRBV20-1
J: TRBJ2-1

CDR3: CSATGTGKETQYF
length: 13
V: TRBV29-1
J: TRBJ2-5

CDR3: CASSQDLDRIYGYTF
length: 15
V: TRBV3-1
J: TRBJ1-2

CDR3: CSASVKGIGQPQHF
length: 14
V: TRBV20-1
J: TRBJ1-5

CDR3: CSADGTSGGLETQYF
length: 15
V: TRBV20-1
J: TRBJ2-5

CDR3: CASSRDPRGANYGYTF
length: 16
V: TRBV5-1
J: TRBJ1-2

CDR3: CASSAGTPVKGQFF
length: 14
V: TRBV11-2
J: TRBJ2-1

CDR3: CASSYGWGDTGELFF
length: 15
V: TRBV6-5
J: TRBJ2-2

CDR3: CASSVGQLSATNEKLFF
length: 17
V: TRBV9
J: TRBJ1-4

CDR3: CSALRGYNQPQHF
length: 13
V: TRBV20-1
J: TRBJ1-5

CDR3: CATSTGQGRNYGYTF
length: 15
V: TRBV15
J: TRBJ1-2

CDR3: CSAGTVHETQYF
length: 12
V: TRBV20-1
J: TRBJ2-5

CDR3: CASSRLSGQGDEQFF
length: 15
V: TRBV5-1
J: TRBJ2-1

CDR3: CASSVQVSDTEAFF
length: 14
V: TRBV9
J: TRBJ1-1

CDR3: CASRHLAGAYNEQFF
length: 15
V: TRBV11-2
J: TRBJ2-1

CDR3: CASSMTDQNEKLFF
length: 14
V: TRBV12-3/TRBV12-4
J: TRBJ1-4

CDR3: CATSTPRDRSQPQHF
length: 15
V: TRBV15
J: TRBJ1-5

CDR3: CASSLRGRGASKNIQYF
length: 17
V: TRBV7-8
J: TRBJ2-4

CDR3: CASVNRAVDLGTQYF
length: 15
V: TRBV7-2
J: TRBJ2-5

CDR3: CASSLTRSGVGTDTQYF
length: 17
V: TRBV7-2
J: TRBJ2-3

CDR3: CASSLRDKSYEQYF
length: 14
V: TRBV11-2
J: TRBJ2-7

CDR3: CASSLQGQASDEQYF
length: 15
V: TRBV5-1
J: TRBJ2-7

CDR3: CASSYAGDSNQPQHF
length: 15
V: TRBV6-5
J: TRBJ1-5

CDR3: CASSLGGGRTGELFF
length: 15
V: TRBV7-8
J: TRBJ2-2

CDR3: CASSKWVVTEAFF
length: 13
V: TRBV21-1
J: TRBJ1-1

CDR3: CASSFAGDTEAFF
length: 13
V: TRBV28
J: TRBJ1-1

CDR3: CASSLNWGNQPQHF
length: 14
V: TRBV12-3/TRBV12-4
J: TRBJ1-5

CDR3: CASSPGRGVRYSPLHF
length: 16
V: TRBV7-8
J: TRBJ1-6

CDR3: CASSLRPLSNRQETQYF
length: 17
V: TRBV5-1
J: TRBJ2-5

CDR3: CASSQDQRTAYQPQHF
length: 16
V: TRBV4-2
J: TRBJ1-5

CDR3: CASSYSPTGPGDEQYF
length: 16
V: TRBV6-5
J: TRBJ2-7

CDR3: CASSRDSSGNTIYF
length: 14
V: TRBV5-1
J: TRBJ1-3